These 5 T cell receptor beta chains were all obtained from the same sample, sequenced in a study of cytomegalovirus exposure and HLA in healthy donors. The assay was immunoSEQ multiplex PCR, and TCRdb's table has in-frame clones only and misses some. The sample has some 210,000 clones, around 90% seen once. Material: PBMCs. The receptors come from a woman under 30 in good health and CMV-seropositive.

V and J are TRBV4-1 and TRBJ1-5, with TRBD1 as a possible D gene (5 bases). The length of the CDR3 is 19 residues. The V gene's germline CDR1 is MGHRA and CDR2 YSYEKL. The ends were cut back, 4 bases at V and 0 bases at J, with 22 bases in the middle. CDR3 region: CASSPTGQGTVYSNQPQHF. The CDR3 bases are TGCGCCAGCAGCCCCACCGGGCAGGGAACTGTATATAGCAATCAGCCCCAGCATTTT.

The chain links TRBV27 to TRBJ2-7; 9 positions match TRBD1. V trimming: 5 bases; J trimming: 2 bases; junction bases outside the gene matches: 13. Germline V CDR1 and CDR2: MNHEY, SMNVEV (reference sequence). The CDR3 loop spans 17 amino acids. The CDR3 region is CASSLLLKTGGPYEQYF. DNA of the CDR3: TGTGCCAGCAGTCTTCTCCTCAAGACAGGGGGGCCCTACGAGCAGTACTTC.

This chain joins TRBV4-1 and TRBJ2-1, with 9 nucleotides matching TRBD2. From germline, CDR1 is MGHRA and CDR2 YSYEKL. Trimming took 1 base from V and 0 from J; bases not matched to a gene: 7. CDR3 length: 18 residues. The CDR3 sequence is CASSQVGSGGFSYNEQFF. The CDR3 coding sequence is TGCGCCAGCAGCCAAGTGGGTAGCGGGGGCTTCTCCTACAATGAGCAGTTCTTC.

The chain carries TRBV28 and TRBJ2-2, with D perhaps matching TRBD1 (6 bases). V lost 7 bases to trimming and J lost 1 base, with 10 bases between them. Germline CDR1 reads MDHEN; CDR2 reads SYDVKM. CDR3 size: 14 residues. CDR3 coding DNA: TGTGCCAGCATCCCGGGACAGAACACCGGGGAGCTGTTTTTT. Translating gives CASIPGQNTGELFF.

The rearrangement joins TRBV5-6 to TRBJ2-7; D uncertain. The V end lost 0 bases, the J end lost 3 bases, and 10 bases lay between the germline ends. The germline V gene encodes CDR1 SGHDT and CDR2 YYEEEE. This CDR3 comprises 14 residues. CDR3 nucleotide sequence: TGTGCCAGCAGCTTGGCCGGCAGAGGCTACGAGCAGTACTTC. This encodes CASSLAGRGYEQYF. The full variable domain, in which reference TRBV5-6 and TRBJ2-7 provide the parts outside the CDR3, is DAGVTQSPTHLIKTRGQQVTLRCSPKSGHDTVSWYQQALGQGPQFIFQYYEEEERQRGNFPDRFSGHQFPNYSSELNVNALLLGDSALYLCASSLAGRGYEQYFGPGTRLTVT.